This is a list of T cell receptor beta chains from one sample in a study of beta chain features in type 1 diabetes. The table came from immunoSEQ multiplex PCR; TCRdb's copy has only in-frame clones and leaves some out. In the table there are roughly 150,000 clones, roughly 8% of which are singletons. Material: central memory CD4+ T cells from blood. Source of these receptors: a man aged 18 to 29 with type 1 diabetes. The CDR3 runs from the conserved cysteine through the conserved F or W. D genes are given only for firm matches. Clone size is shown for a subset of rows, as once, few, many or a class of expanded clone.

d_call: .
clone_size: .
v_call: TRBV30
j_call: TRBJ2-3
cdr3_aa: CAWNPRSSDTQYF
cdr3_nt: TGTGCCTGGAATCCTAGATCGTCAGATACGCAGTATTTT

d_call: TRBD1
clone_size: few
v_call: TRBV5-1
j_call: TRBJ2-1
cdr3_aa: CASSLEPVDRGGYEQFF
cdr3_nt: TGCGCCAGCAGCTTGGAACCCGTGGACAGGGGAGGGTATGAGCAGTTCTTC

d_call: .
clone_size: few
v_call: TRBV7-2
j_call: TRBJ1-5
cdr3_aa: CASSLGQGGGPQHF
cdr3_nt: TGTGCCAGCAGCTTAGGGCAGGGCGGTGGGCCCCAGCATTTT

d_call: TRBD1
clone_size: few
v_call: TRBV6-1
j_call: TRBJ1-2
cdr3_aa: CASSERTGLYGYTF
cdr3_nt: TGTGCCAGCAGTGAACGGACAGGGCTATATGGCTACACCTTC

d_call: .
clone_size: few
v_call: TRBV7-2
j_call: TRBJ1-2
cdr3_aa: CASSLVATANYGYTF
cdr3_nt: TGTGCCAGCAGCTTAGTGGCGACAGCTAACTATGGCTACACCTTC

d_call: .
clone_size: .
v_call: TRBV29-1
j_call: TRBJ1-1
cdr3_aa: CSVREKVNTEAFF
cdr3_nt: TGCAGCGTTAGGGAGAAAGTGAACACTGAAGCTTTCTTT

d_call: .
clone_size: few
v_call: TRBV19
j_call: TRBJ2-3
cdr3_aa: CASSATPKTGTSTDTQYF
cdr3_nt: TGTGCCAGTAGTGCAACCCCAAAGACAGGGACTAGCACAGATACGCAGTATTTT

d_call: .
clone_size: .
v_call: TRBV19
j_call: TRBJ2-1
cdr3_aa: CASSPLARDLNEQFF
cdr3_nt: TGTGCCAGTAGTCCTCTAGCGCGGGACCTCAATGAGCAGTTCTTC

d_call: TRBD1
clone_size: few
v_call: TRBV19
j_call: TRBJ2-5
cdr3_aa: CAREPTGGRQETQYF
cdr3_nt: TGTGCCAGAGAACCGACAGGGGGTAGGCAAGAGACCCAGTACTTC

d_call: .
clone_size: few
v_call: TRBV29-1
j_call: TRBJ2-3
cdr3_aa: CSVGGDTQYF
cdr3_nt: TGCAGCGTTGGCGGAGATACGCAGTATTTT

d_call: .
clone_size: many
v_call: TRBV7-2
j_call: TRBJ2-7
cdr3_aa: CASSPGIDSYEQYF
cdr3_nt: TGTGCCAGCAGCCCCGGGATCGATTCCTACGAGCAGTACTTC

d_call: TRBD1
clone_size: .
v_call: TRBV28
j_call: TRBJ2-7
cdr3_aa: CASTTGDLSYEQYF
cdr3_nt: TGTGCCAGCACCACAGGGGATCTCTCCTACGAGCAGTACTTC

d_call: .
clone_size: .
v_call: TRBV14
j_call: TRBJ2-3
cdr3_aa: CASSQDRSRGTQYF
cdr3_nt: TGTGCCAGCAGCCAAGATCGCAGCCGGGGTACGCAGTATTTT

d_call: .
clone_size: .
v_call: TRBV28
j_call: TRBJ1-1
cdr3_aa: CASSLRTREEAFF
cdr3_nt: TGTGCCAGCAGTTTGCGCACGCGCGAGGAAGCTTTCTTT

d_call: .
clone_size: few
v_call: TRBV5-1
j_call: TRBJ2-2
cdr3_aa: CASRGQEKLFF
cdr3_nt: TGCGCCAGCAGGGGGCAGGAGAAGCTGTTTTTT

d_call: .
clone_size: few
v_call: TRBV5-1
j_call: TRBJ2-2
cdr3_aa: CASSLDGGPNTGELFF
cdr3_nt: TGCGCCAGCAGCTTGGATGGAGGACCGAACACCGGGGAGCTGTTTTTT

d_call: TRBD2
clone_size: .
v_call: TRBV7-2
j_call: TRBJ2-3
cdr3_aa: CASRPGGDTQYF
cdr3_nt: TGTGCCAGCAGGCCCGGGGGGGATACGCAGTATTTT

d_call: .
clone_size: .
v_call: TRBV4-2
j_call: TRBJ2-2
cdr3_aa: CASSQETLAAGELFF
cdr3_nt: TGTGCCAGCAGCCAAGAAACACTAGCTGCCGGGGAGCTGTTTTTT

d_call: .
clone_size: few
v_call: TRBV11-1
j_call: TRBJ2-1
cdr3_aa: CASSLMAGGEQFF
cdr3_nt: TGTGCCAGCAGCTTAATGGCTGGCGGTGAGCAGTTCTTC

d_call: .
clone_size: few
v_call: TRBV7-9
j_call: TRBJ2-7
cdr3_aa: CASTQGRGPYEQYF
cdr3_nt: TGTGCCAGCACTCAAGGCAGGGGACCCTACGAGCAGTACTTC

d_call: TRBD1
clone_size: .
v_call: TRBV6-6
j_call: TRBJ1-6
cdr3_aa: CASRKPQGGNSPLHF
cdr3_nt: TGTGCCAGCAGAAAACCACAGGGGGGGAATTCACCCCTCCACTTT

d_call: .
clone_size: .
v_call: TRBV20-1
j_call: TRBJ1-4
cdr3_aa: CSGEANEKLFF
cdr3_nt: TGCAGTGGGGAGGCTAATGAAAAACTGTTTTTT

d_call: .
clone_size: .
v_call: TRBV2
j_call: TRBJ2-7
cdr3_aa: CASRATRAEQYF
cdr3_nt: TGTGCCAGCAGGGCCACTAGGGCCGAGCAGTACTTC

d_call: TRBD2
clone_size: many
v_call: TRBV6-6
j_call: TRBJ2-7
cdr3_aa: CASSGSGTVYEQYF
cdr3_nt: TGTGCCAGCAGCGGAAGCGGGACGGTCTACGAGCAGTACTTC

d_call: .
clone_size: few
v_call: TRBV7-2
j_call: TRBJ1-1
cdr3_aa: CASSLVRDTEAFF
cdr3_nt: TGTGCCAGCAGCTTAGTCCGGGACACTGAAGCTTTCTTT

d_call: TRBD1
clone_size: few
v_call: TRBV30
j_call: TRBJ2-5
cdr3_aa: CAWSIDRGHQETQYF
cdr3_nt: TGTGCCTGGAGTATCGACAGGGGGCACCAAGAGACCCAGTACTTC

d_call: .
clone_size: .
v_call: TRBV6-5
j_call: TRBJ1-2
cdr3_aa: CASRSPLRGYGYTF
cdr3_nt: TGTGCCAGCAGAAGCCCTCTGCGTGGCTATGGCTACACCTTC

d_call: TRBD2
clone_size: .
v_call: TRBV19
j_call: TRBJ2-1
cdr3_aa: CASSIAGGGKFF
cdr3_nt: TGTGCCAGTAGTATCGCGGGAGGGGGTAAGTTCTTC

d_call: TRBD1
clone_size: .
v_call: TRBV29-1
j_call: TRBJ1-5
cdr3_aa: CSVQSGGGSQPQHF
cdr3_nt: TGCAGCGTACAATCAGGGGGCGGGAGTCAGCCCCAGCATTTT

d_call: .
clone_size: .
v_call: TRBV7-2
j_call: TRBJ2-5
cdr3_aa: CASSLLFQETQYF
cdr3_nt: TGTGCCAGCAGCTTACTCTTCCAAGAGACCCAGTACTTC

d_call: .
clone_size: .
v_call: TRBV6-1
j_call: TRBJ1-1
cdr3_aa: CANRGSPNTEAFF
cdr3_nt: TGTGCCAACCGGGGATCTCCTAACACTGAAGCTTTCTTT

d_call: TRBD1
clone_size: .
v_call: TRBV19
j_call: TRBJ2-3
cdr3_aa: CASSISDRETRDTQYF
cdr3_nt: TGTGCCAGTAGTATTTCGGACAGGGAAACTCGGGATACGCAGTATTTT

d_call: TRBD2
clone_size: few
v_call: TRBV6-1
j_call: TRBJ2-1
cdr3_aa: CATTPASGTNEQFF
cdr3_nt: TGTGCCACCACCCCGGCTAGCGGGACCAATGAGCAGTTCTTC

d_call: TRBD2
clone_size: few
v_call: TRBV18
j_call: TRBJ2-1
cdr3_aa: CASSRVAGRNEQFF
cdr3_nt: TGTGCCAGCTCACGCGTAGCGGGGCGCAATGAGCAGTTCTTC

d_call: .
clone_size: .
v_call: TRBV7-2
j_call: TRBJ2-5
cdr3_aa: CASSPPGQRQETQYF
cdr3_nt: TGTGCCAGCAGCCCTCCCGGACAACGCCAAGAGACCCAGTACTTC

d_call: TRBD1
clone_size: few
v_call: TRBV6-6
j_call: TRBJ2-3
cdr3_aa: CASSAGQGTDTQYF
cdr3_nt: TGTGCCAGCAGTGCGGGACAGGGCACAGATACGCAGTATTTT

d_call: .
clone_size: .
v_call: TRBV6-1
j_call: TRBJ2-7
cdr3_aa: CASSDLGRGVYEQYF
cdr3_nt: TGTGCCAGCAGCGATCTTGGACGGGGAGTCTACGAGCAGTACTTC

d_call: TRBD2
clone_size: .
v_call: TRBV7-8
j_call: TRBJ2-3
cdr3_aa: CASSPRGLAGPTDTQYF
cdr3_nt: TGTGCCAGCAGCCCCCGAGGACTAGCGGGACCCACAGATACGCAGTATTTT

d_call: TRBD2
clone_size: .
v_call: TRBV18
j_call: TRBJ2-5
cdr3_aa: CASSPGSGREETQYF
cdr3_nt: TGTGCCAGCTCACCGGGCAGCGGGAGAGAAGAGACCCAGTACTTC

d_call: .
clone_size: few
v_call: TRBV6-6
j_call: TRBJ2-1
cdr3_aa: CASGLAGGNEQFF
cdr3_nt: TGTGCCTCAGGCCTAGCCGGTGGGAATGAGCAGTTCTTC

d_call: .
clone_size: few
v_call: TRBV7-7
j_call: TRBJ2-2
cdr3_aa: CASSSQDWTGELFF
cdr3_nt: TGTGCCAGCAGCTCCCAGGACTGGACCGGGGAGCTGTTTTTT

d_call: .
clone_size: .
v_call: TRBV9
j_call: TRBJ2-5
cdr3_aa: CASNLQGEETQYF
cdr3_nt: TGTGCCAGCAACCTACAGGGTGAAGAGACCCAGTACTTC

d_call: TRBD1
clone_size: few
v_call: TRBV28
j_call: TRBJ1-6
cdr3_aa: CASSSPRDSDYSPLHF
cdr3_nt: TGTGCCAGCAGTAGCCCGCGGGACAGCGACTATTCACCCCTCCACTTT

d_call: .
clone_size: .
v_call: TRBV7-2
j_call: TRBJ2-7
cdr3_aa: CASTRTAYEQYF
cdr3_nt: TGTGCCAGCACAAGGACAGCCTACGAGCAGTACTTC

d_call: .
clone_size: few
v_call: TRBV18
j_call: TRBJ1-1
cdr3_aa: CASSPREVGTEAFF
cdr3_nt: TGTGCCAGCTCACCACGCGAGGTTGGCACTGAAGCTTTCTTT

d_call: TRBD1
clone_size: few
v_call: TRBV7-2
j_call: TRBJ1-2
cdr3_aa: CASSPATGRYGYTF
cdr3_nt: TGTGCCAGCAGCCCGGCGACAGGGCGCTATGGCTACACCTTC

d_call: .
clone_size: .
v_call: TRBV7-2
j_call: TRBJ1-4
cdr3_aa: CASSPRVQGNEKLFF
cdr3_nt: TGTGCCAGCAGCCCGCGGGTCCAGGGGAATGAAAAACTGTTTTTT

d_call: TRBD1
clone_size: few
v_call: TRBV18
j_call: TRBJ2-7
cdr3_aa: CASSPRQGVYEQYF
cdr3_nt: TGTGCCAGCTCACCACGACAGGGTGTTTACGAGCAGTACTTC

d_call: .
clone_size: .
v_call: TRBV28
j_call: TRBJ1-5
cdr3_aa: CASSEAYRGNQPQHF
cdr3_nt: TGTGCCAGCAGTGAAGCTTATAGAGGTAATCAGCCCCAGCATTTT

d_call: .
clone_size: .
v_call: TRBV6-5
j_call: TRBJ2-2
cdr3_aa: CASSYSFLNTGELFF
cdr3_nt: TGTGCCAGCAGTTACTCGTTTCTGAACACCGGGGAGCTGTTTTTT

d_call: .
clone_size: .
v_call: TRBV4-3
j_call: TRBJ1-2
cdr3_aa: CASSQVRGSYGYTF
cdr3_nt: TGCGCCAGCAGCCAAGTTCGTGGCTCCTATGGCTACACCTTC

d_call: .
clone_size: few
v_call: TRBV6-5
j_call: TRBJ2-3
cdr3_aa: CASKPAGAGDTQYF
cdr3_nt: TGTGCCAGCAAGCCCGCGGGGGCAGGAGATACGCAGTATTTT

d_call: .
clone_size: .
v_call: TRBV21-1
j_call: TRBJ2-2
cdr3_aa: CTNPSRSAGELFF
cdr3_nt: TGTACTAACCCGAGTAGGTCCGCCGGGGAGCTGTTTTTT

d_call: TRBD2
clone_size: many
v_call: TRBV27
j_call: TRBJ2-5
cdr3_aa: CASSPRTLAQETQYF
cdr3_nt: TGTGCCAGCAGTCCTAGGACACTAGCGCAAGAGACCCAGTACTTC

d_call: .
clone_size: few
v_call: TRBV7-2
j_call: TRBJ1-5
cdr3_aa: CASSLVRVPVGGPQHF
cdr3_nt: TGTGCCAGCAGCTTAGTGCGGGTGCCGGTCGGTGGGCCCCAGCATTTT

d_call: .
clone_size: few
v_call: TRBV2
j_call: TRBJ2-6
cdr3_aa: CASSGVSGANVLTF
cdr3_nt: TGTGCCAGCAGTGGAGTCTCTGGGGCCAACGTCCTGACTTTC

d_call: TRBD2
clone_size: few
v_call: TRBV30
j_call: TRBJ2-5
cdr3_aa: CAWADLGGAGETQYF
cdr3_nt: TGTGCCTGGGCTGACTTGGGAGGGGCCGGGGAGACCCAGTACTTC

d_call: TRBD1
clone_size: few
v_call: TRBV30
j_call: TRBJ1-2
cdr3_aa: CAWSTSGTGKNYGYTF
cdr3_nt: TGTGCCTGGAGTACTTCCGGGACAGGGAAGAACTATGGCTACACCTTC

d_call: .
clone_size: .
v_call: TRBV5-5
j_call: TRBJ2-5
cdr3_aa: CASSPEALRVGETQYF
cdr3_nt: TGTGCCAGCAGCCCGGAGGCCTTACGTGTCGGGGAGACCCAGTACTTC

d_call: .
clone_size: .
v_call: TRBV2
j_call: TRBJ2-3
cdr3_aa: CASSELRPGDTQYF
cdr3_nt: TGTGCCAGCAGTGAACTCCGGCCAGGGGATACGCAGTATTTT